This T cell receptor beta chain is drawn from a study of metastatic and nonmetastatic thyroid tumors. Whole-study context: Repertoire comparison spanned blood and tumor or nodule tissue of malignant and benign thyroid patients.

Authors' analysis steps: The authors used CDR3 differences across clinicopathological groups to build a distant-metastasis classifier for papillary thyroid cancer. Using MiXCR, TCRdb re-called clones from the PCR reads. TCRdb assigned the V and J calls; the authors' analysis was not used. The data contain about 24,000 clones, 20% to 30% of them singletons. The CDR3 extends over 18 amino acids. Germline V gene sequence: CDR1 SGHTA, CDR2 FQGNSA. The germline V and J ends were trimmed by 4 bases and 0 bases, with 19 bases remaining between them. Study-wide points: In blood and tumor, TCR beta diversity was reportedly significantly higher in malignant thyroid tumors than in benign nodules.

No treatment of any kind had been given to any patient before thyroid surgery. This clone is labeled as medium-sized. The antigen remains unidentified. This chain joins TRBV7-2 and TRBJ2-1; D tentatively reads TRBD1 or TRBD2 (5 bases each). The origin of this receptor is a male donor with papillary thyroid cancer or a benign thyroid nodule (not recorded which). Some clones in this sample may be carry-over from other donors' samples. The sequenced sample consisted of blood. The CDR3 region is CASSSRGLPGPSYNEQFF. The CDR3 DNA reads as TGTGCCAGCAGCTCACGGGGCCTTCCGGGCCCCTCCTACAATGAGCAGTTCTTC.